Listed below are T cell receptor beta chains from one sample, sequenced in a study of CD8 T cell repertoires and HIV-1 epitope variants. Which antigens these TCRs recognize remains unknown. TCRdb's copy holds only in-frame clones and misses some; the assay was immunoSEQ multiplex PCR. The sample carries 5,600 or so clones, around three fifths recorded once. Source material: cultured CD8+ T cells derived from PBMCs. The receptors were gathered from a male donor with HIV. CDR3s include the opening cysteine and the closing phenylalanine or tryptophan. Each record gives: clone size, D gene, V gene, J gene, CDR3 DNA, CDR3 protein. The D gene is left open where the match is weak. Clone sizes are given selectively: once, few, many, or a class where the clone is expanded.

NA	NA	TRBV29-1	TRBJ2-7	TGCAGCGTTGAAGAAGGACAGACCTACGAGCAGTACTTC	CSVEEGQTYEQYF
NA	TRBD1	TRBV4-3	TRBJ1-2	TGCGCCAGCAGCCACTTTACAGGGGGAGGGGGCTACACCTTC	CASSHFTGGGGYTF
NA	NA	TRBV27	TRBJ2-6	TGTGCCAGCAGTTTGGCTTCTGGGGCCAACGTCCTGACTTTC	CASSLASGANVLTF
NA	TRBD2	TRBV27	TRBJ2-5	TGTGCCAGCAGTTTCACTAGCGGGCAAGAGACCCAGTACTTC	CASSFTSGQETQYF
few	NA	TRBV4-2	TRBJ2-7	TGTGCCAGCAGCCAAGCCGACGTTACCTACGAGCAGTACTTC	CASSQADVTYEQYF
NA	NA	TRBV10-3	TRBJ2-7	TGTGCCATCAGTCGTCAGGGGGGAGACTACGAGCAGTACTTC	CAISRQGGDYEQYF
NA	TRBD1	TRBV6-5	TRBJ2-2	TGTGCCAGCAGTGACGGGACAGCCACCGGGGAGCTGTTTTTT	CASSDGTATGELFF
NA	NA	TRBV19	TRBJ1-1	TGTGCCAGTAGCCCGGGACAACACACTGAAGCTTTCTTT	CASSPGQHTEAFF
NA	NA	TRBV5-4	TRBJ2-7	TGTGCCAGCAGCTTGGATAGAGGTTCCTACGAGCAGTACTTC	CASSLDRGSYEQYF
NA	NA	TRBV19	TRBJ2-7	TGTGCCAGTAGTATCGGCCGGGACATGGGGTACTACGAGCAGTACTTC	CASSIGRDMGYYEQYF
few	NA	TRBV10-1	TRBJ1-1	TGCGCCAGCAGCTCAGACAAACAGGGAATGAACACTGAAGCTTTCTTT	CASSSDKQGMNTEAFF
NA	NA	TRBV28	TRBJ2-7	TGTGCCAGCAGTCCAACCCTTCGACAGGTTTCCTACGAGCAGTACTTC	CASSPTLRQVSYEQYF
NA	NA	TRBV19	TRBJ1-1	TGTGCCAGTAGTTCCTCCGGGAGGCAAGCTTTCTTT	CASSSSGRQAFF
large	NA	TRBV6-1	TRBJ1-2	TGTGCCAGCAGTGAACTTCCACAAGACCTAGACTATGGCTACACCTTC	CASSELPQDLDYGYTF
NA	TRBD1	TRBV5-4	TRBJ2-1	TGTGCCAGCAGCTTGGGGTGGGACAGGGGTAACAATGAGCAGTTCTTC	CASSLGWDRGNNEQFF
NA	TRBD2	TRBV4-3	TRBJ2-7	TGCGCCAGCAGCCAAGAAGCCGGGACTAGCAACTACGAGCAGTACTTC	CASSQEAGTSNYEQYF
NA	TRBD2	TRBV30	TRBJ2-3	TGTGCCTCCGACCTACTAGCGGGGGGGGGTCTAGGCACAGATACGCAGTATTTT	CASDLLAGGGLGTDTQYF
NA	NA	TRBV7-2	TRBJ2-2	TGTGCCAGCAGTCCCCGATTTATGGGGAACACCGGGGAGCTGTTTTTT	CASSPRFMGNTGELFF
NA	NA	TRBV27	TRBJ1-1	TGTGCCAGCAGACTAACAGTGAACACTGAAGCTTTCTTT	CASRLTVNTEAFF
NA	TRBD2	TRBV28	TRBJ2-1	TGTGCCACTAAGCGGGAGGTTAGCTCCTACAATGAGCAGTTCTTC	CATKREVSSYNEQFF
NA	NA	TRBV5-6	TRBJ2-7	TGTGCCAGCAGCTTTGGAACAGGCACCTACGAGCAGTACTTC	CASSFGTGTYEQYF
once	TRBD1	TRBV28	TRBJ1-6	TGTGCCAGCAGAGCACCGAACCGGGACAGGGTCAATTCACCCCTCCACTTT	CASRAPNRDRVNSPLHF
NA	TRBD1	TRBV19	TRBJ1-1	TGTGCCAGTAGGGACAGGAATTTGAACACTGAAGCTTTCTTT	CASRDRNLNTEAFF
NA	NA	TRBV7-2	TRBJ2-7	TGTGCCAGCAGCCTCCATAGAGACTACGAGCAGTACTTC	CASSLHRDYEQYF
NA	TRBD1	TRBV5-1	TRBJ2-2	TGCGCCAGCAGCTTAAGCAGGGGGCTGTCCGGGGAGCTGTTTTTT	CASSLSRGLSGELFF
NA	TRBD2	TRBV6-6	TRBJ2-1	TGTGCCAGCAGCCGAACTAGCGGGAGTTGGGATGAGCAGTTCTTC	CASSRTSGSWDEQFF